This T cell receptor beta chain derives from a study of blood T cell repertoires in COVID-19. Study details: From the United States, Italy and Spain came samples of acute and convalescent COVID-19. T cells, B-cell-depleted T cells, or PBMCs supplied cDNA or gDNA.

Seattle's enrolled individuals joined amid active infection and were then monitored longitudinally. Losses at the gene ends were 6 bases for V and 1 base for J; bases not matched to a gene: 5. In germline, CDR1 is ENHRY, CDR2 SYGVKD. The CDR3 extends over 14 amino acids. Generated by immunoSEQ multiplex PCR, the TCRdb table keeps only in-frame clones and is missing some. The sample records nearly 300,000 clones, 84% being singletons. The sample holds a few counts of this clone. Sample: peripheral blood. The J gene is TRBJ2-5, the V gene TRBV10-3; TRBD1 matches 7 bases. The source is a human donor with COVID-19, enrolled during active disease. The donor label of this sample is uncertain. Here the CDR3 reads CAISPTGIQETQYF. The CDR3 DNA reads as TGTGCCATCAGCCCGACAGGGATCCAAGAGACCCAGTACTTC.